This TCR beta chain was sequenced for a study of T cell responses to AZD1222 COVID-19 vaccine. General observations from the study: Nearly half of unique spike-specific TCRs reportedly avoided B.1.351 and B.1.1.7 mutated regions. Repertoires were collected only later (after the peak T cell response had occurred). Recipients of AZD1222 seropositive at baseline numbered only five or six.

Remarks on this clone: The antigen is undetermined.

The CDR3 is 15 amino acids. Method: immunoSEQ multiplex PCR; TCRdb's copy keeps in-frame clones and lacks some. Of 80,000 or so clones in the sample, roughly 85% are singletons; the top ten hold about 10%. V usage is TRBV21-1 and J usage is TRBJ2-5; the D call in the table, TRBD1, was not verified against the DNA. TRBV21-1 is termed a pseudogene. The specimen was peripheral blood, collected 28 days after the second AZD1222 dose. The receptor was isolated from an adult who received the AZD1222 COVID-19 vaccine. CDR3 residues: CASSKLSGVGETQYF. CDR3 sequence (DNA): TGTGCCAGCAGCAAATTGTCAGGGGTGGGAGAGACCCAGTACTTC.